The clone carrying this T cell receptor beta chain was recorded at least ten times. This entry comes from a study of regulatory T cells in long-lasting Graves disease. As for the study in general: Recently diagnosed Graves' patients had received antithyroid drugs for under 3 months.

V lost 3 bases to trimming and J lost 1 base, with 6 bases between them. Germline CDR1 is DFQATT and CDR2 is SNEGSKA (reference sequence). The CDR3 totals 13 residues. Investigators prepared the TCR beta libraries by applying iRepertoire HTBI primers and Arm-PCR of CDR3 regions. TCRdb processed the multiplex PCR reads anew with MiXCR; each CDR3 protein has one entry. The table records around 400,000 distinct CDR3 sequences, 14% to 15% of them present only once. The time point here: newly diagnosed GD, antithyroid drugs for less than 3 months. Isolated PBMC RNA provided the starting material for the TCR library. Those enrolled as patients came out of an endocrinology department in Xi'an, China. With EDTA tubes as the receptacles, approximately 10 milliliters of peripheral blood were drawn. The same sample was also used in a study of T cells in Graves' hyperthyroidism and ophthalmopathy. As that study records: A first-round RT-PCR of the TCR CDR3 used the HTBI primer set.

The source of this sequence is a woman aged 35 to 49 with Graves disease. Material: peripheral blood mononuclear cells (PBMCs), obtained at new diagnosis, from a patient treated with antithyroid drugs. This chain links TRBV20-1 with TRBJ2-2; D is undetermined. The CDR3 loop reads CSARFVNTGELFF. In nucleotides, the CDR3 is TGCAGTGCTAGGTTCGTGAACACCGGGGAGCTGTTTTTT.